Following are 22 T cell receptor beta chains from one sample sequenced in a study of blood T cell repertoires in COVID-19 (dated by TCRdb to 2020 to 2021). The library relied on the immunoSEQ multiplex PCR assay. TCRdb carries this immuneACCESS record with in-frame sequences only. Its versions omit some clonotypes, under half of them owing to an unresolved V gene in the studies checked, with the rest unexplained. A total of a few hundred thousand clones appear in this sample, about 79% of them only once. The top ten clones comprise over 7.5% of the sample. What was sequenced was peripheral blood. The origin of the receptors is a man older than 75 with acute or convalescent COVID-19.

The chain uses TRBV29-1 and TRBJ2-7; D not resolved. This CDR3 has 12 amino acids. From germline, CDR1 is SQVTM and CDR2 ANQGSEA. V gave up 4 bases and J gave up 2 bases, with 9 bases separating them. As DNA, the CDR3 is TGCAGCGTTGGGGCTTTCACCTACGAGCAGTACTTC. The encoded protein is CSVGAFTYEQYF.

The V call is TRBV3-1 (or the pseudogene TRBV3-2), the J call TRBJ1-2, with TRBD1 as a possible D gene (5 bases). This CDR3 spans 14 amino acids. The V and J ends lost 6 bases and 1 base respectively, with 12 bases between them. Germline V lookup: CDR1 LGHDT, CDR2 YNNKEL (reference sequence). CDR3 protein: CASRSRGDNYGYTF. The CDR3, as DNA: TGTGCCAGCAGGTCACGGGGGGATAACTATGGCTACACCTTC.

V usage is TRBV19 and J usage is TRBJ1-1, with 7 positions matching TRBD1. V was pared by 2 bases and J by 7 bases, with 10 bases of the junction left unmatched. Germline CDR1 LNHDA, CDR2 SQIVND (reference sequence). This CDR3 region has 15 residues. In DNA, the CDR3 is TGTGCCAGTAGTATAAGCTACGTTGGGACAGTTGAAGCTTTCTTT. Translated: CASSISYVGTVEAFF.

This chain's CDR3 is CASSSEGGLETQYF. The CDR3 DNA sequence: TGTGCCAGCAGCTCCGAAGGGGGCCTAGAGACCCAGTACTTC. The rearrangement links TRBV11-3 to TRBJ2-5, with 7 positions matching TRBD1. V was clipped by 4 bases and J by 4 bases; unmatched bases: 6. This CDR3 has 14 amino acids. Germline V gene data show CDR1 as SGHNT and CDR2 as YENEEA.

This clone showed up just once. The chain couples TRBV6-5 to TRBJ1-2; 8 nucleotides agree with TRBD1. Germline V CDR1 and CDR2: MNHEY, SVGAGI. The V segment lost 6 bases and the J segment 8 bases; nucleotides outside the gene matches: 8. The CDR3 totals 13 residues. The CDR3 region is CASRIQGAKGYTF. Written as DNA, the CDR3 is TGTGCCAGCAGGATTCAGGGGGCGAAGGGCTACACCTTC.

The chain has TRBV2 and TRBJ1-4; 9 bases agree with TRBD1. The CDR3 has 15 amino acids. J gave up 6 bases and V 6 bases, and 8 bases lay outside the gene matches. From germline, CDR1 is SNHLY and CDR2 FYNNEI. Here the CDR3 DNA reads TGTGCCAGCAGGGAAACAGGGGGCGCGTATGAAAAACTGTTTTTT. It translates to CASRETGGAYEKLFF.

The chain combines TRBV2 with TRBJ2-5; D may be TRBD1 (5 bases). The CDR3 consists of 12 residues. Germline loops: CDR1 SNHLY, CDR2 FYNNEI. V was trimmed by 4 bases and J by 5 bases, leaving 8 bases between them. CDR3 nucleotide sequence: TGTGCCAGCAGTGGGGGCCCGGAGACCCAGTACTTC. Amino acid sequence: CASSGGPETQYF.

The count of this clone is one. The chain couples TRBV21-1 to TRBJ1-1. TRBV21-1 is labeled a pseudogene. This CDR3 is 17 amino acids long. CDR3 in DNA: TGTGCCAGCAGCGAAACCTGGGGGGAGGGGCTGGGCACTGAAGCTTTCTTT. Translating it yields CASSETWGEGLGTEAFF.

CDR3 nucleotides: TGTGCCAGCAGTACCCGGCCAGGGTTGGCCCAGCATTTT. Residues: CASSTRPGLAQHF. The chain is built from TRBV6-5 and TRBJ1-5, with a possible D match to TRBD1 (5 bases). Deletions cut 5 bases from V and 11 bases from J, with 16 bases between. Germline CDR1 MNHEY, CDR2 SVGAGI. The CDR3 runs to 13 residues.

The V and J genes are TRBV6-5 and TRBJ2-7, with D possibly matching TRBD2 (7 bases). There are 15 residues in the CDR3. Trimming cost V 7 bases and J 0 bases, with 16 bases left between them. Per germline, CDR1 MNHEY and CDR2 SVGAGI. CDR3 sequence (DNA): TGTGCCAGCACCGAGGGGGGGACCCTCTCCTACGAGCAGTACTTC. Protein product: CASTEGGTLSYEQYF.

This clone was recorded at least ten times. The chain links TRBV6-5 to TRBJ2-7, with 11 bases aligning to TRBD2. CDR3 length equals 15 residues. Trimming at V came to 0 bases and at J to 4 bases, leaving 2 bases not matched to a gene. Per germline, CDR1 MNHEY and CDR2 SVGAGI. This chain's CDR3 is CASSYSRLAGYEQYF. The CDR3 DNA reads as TGTGCCAGCAGTTACTCCAGACTAGCGGGATACGAGCAGTACTTC.

The CDR3 sequence: CASSESGTGFYNEQFF. For the CDR3, the DNA is TGTGCCAGCAGTGAGTCCGGGACAGGATTCTACAATGAGCAGTTCTTC. The chain combines TRBV25-1 with TRBJ2-1; 8 bases are a match to TRBD1. CDR3 size: 16 residues. Germline CDR1 MGHDK, CDR2 SYGVNS. V lost 3 bases, J lost 3 bases, and 7 bases stayed unmatched. The variable domain in full, with the rest retrieved from reference TRBV25-1 and TRBJ2-1, is EADIYQTPRYLVIGTGKKITLECSQTMGHDKMYWYQQDPGMELHLIHYSYGVNSTEKGDLSSESTVSRIRTEHFPLTLESARPSHTSQYLCASSESGTGFYNEQFFGPGTRLTVL.

This clone occurred once. The chain is built from TRBV10-3 and TRBJ1-6; 9 bases are shared with TRBD1. There are 14 residues in the CDR3. The germline V gene encodes CDR1 ENHRY and CDR2 SYGVKD. With V trimmed by 6 bases and J by 5 bases, 2 bases remained unmatched. Here the CDR3 DNA reads TGTGCCATCAGGAGGACAGGGGATAATTCACCCCTCCACTTT. Translating gives CAIRRTGDNSPLHF.

The V call is TRBV24-1, the J call TRBJ2-1, with TRBD2 identical over 9 bases. Trimming cost V 2 bases and J 8 bases; bases outside gene matches: 3. Germline V gives CDR1 KGHDR, CDR2 SFDVKD. The CDR3 totals 14 residues. Here the CDR3 reads CATSDSSGNYEQFF. The CDR3 DNA sequence: TGTGCCACCAGTGATTCTAGCGGGAACTATGAGCAGTTCTTC.

The chain couples TRBV18 to TRBJ2-6; 10 positions agree with TRBD2. This CDR3 spans 18 amino acids. Germline CDR1 KGHSH, CDR2 LQKENI. The trim removed 2 bases at V and 0 bases at J, leaving 4 bases unmatched. CDR3 amino acids: CASSPTSGVTSGANVLTF. The CDR3 bases are TGTGCCAGCTCACCAACTAGCGGGGTAACCTCTGGGGCCAACGTCCTGACTTTC. Drawing the rest from reference TRBV18 and TRBJ2-6, the complete variable domain is NAGVMQNPRHLVRRRGQEARLRCSPMKGHSHVYWYRQLPEEGLKFMVYLQKENIIDESGMPKERFSAEFPKEGPSILRIQQVVRGDSAAYFCASSPTSGVTSGANVLTFGAGSRLTVL.

The V call is TRBV21-1, the J call TRBJ2-1; the table's TRBD1 call for D was not verified on the DNA. TRBV21-1 is a pseudogene. The CDR3 totals 15 residues. This chain's CDR3 is CASSNRANSYNEQFF. The DNA for the CDR3 is TGTGCCAGCAGCAACAGGGCGAACTCCTACAATGAGCAGTTCTTC.

The chain is built from TRBV20-1 and TRBJ1-2, with D uncertain. The CDR3 sequence is 11 residues long. CDR1 is DFQATT and CDR2 is SNEGSKA in the germline V gene (reference sequence). The germline V and J ends were trimmed by 2 bases and 4 bases, with 5 bases remaining between them. The CDR3 DNA reads as TGCAGTGCTAGATACATCTATGGCTACACCTTC. This sequence encodes CSARYIYGYTF.

The chain joins TRBV19 to TRBJ1-5; 12 bases align to TRBD1. The CDR3 length is 15 residues. The germline V gene has CDR1 LNHDA and CDR2 SQIVND (reference sequence). Trimming took 7 bases from V and 1 from J; bases not matched to a gene: 2. CDR3: CASKGQGASNQPQHF. CDR3 DNA sequence: TGTGCCAGTAAGGGACAGGGGGCAAGCAATCAGCCCCAGCATTTT.

The chain couples TRBV20-1 to TRBJ2-1; 12 bases are shared with TRBD2. Germline lookup yields CDR1 DFQATT and CDR2 SNEGSKA (reference sequence). Trimming cost V 3 bases and J 7 bases; bases outside gene matches: 7. The CDR3 contains 15 residues. DNA of the CDR3: TGCAGTGCTAGTCTAGCGGGAGGGCGGGGAAATGAGCAGTTCTTC. Its protein is CSASLAGGRGNEQFF.

Worth noting for this clone: Lacking the conserved final phenylalanine or tryptophan, this CDR3 likely reflects a read error. The DNA is left out, because the CDR3 cannot be placed on it with certainty; the CDR3 is given as TCRdb lists it. The V call is TRBV5-6, the J call TRBJ2-6; the DNA was not used to check the table's D call, TRBD2. Both ends counted, the CDR3 spans 9 residues. CDR1 and CDR2 (germline): SGHDT, YYEEEE. The CDR3 protein is CASSLPSEV.

In this sample, this clone turned up once. V and J are TRBV9 and TRBJ1-5, with D possibly being TRBD1 (5 bases). Germline CDR1 reads SGDLS; CDR2 reads YYNGEE. The CDR3 runs to 15 residues. Between the trimmed V and J ends, which lost 3 bases and 4 bases, there was a span of 14 bases. The CDR3 protein is CASSGGLGLNQPQHF. The CDR3 bases are TGTGCCAGCAGCGGGGGACTAGGCCTAAATCAGCCCCAGCATTTT.

V is TRBV9 and J is TRBJ1-1, with 8 bases lining up with TRBD1. J gave up 4 bases and V 0 bases, and 5 bases lay outside the gene matches. The germline V gene has CDR1 SGDLS and CDR2 YYNGEE. The CDR3 totals 15 residues. CDR3 amino acids: CASSVGGTGPTEAFF. DNA for the CDR3: TGTGCCAGCAGCGTAGGGGGGACAGGACCCACTGAAGCTTTCTTT.